The following is a T cell receptor beta chain sequence with its context. The antigen is undetermined. PCR amplification relied on 60 Vbeta primers (plus 13 Jbeta primers). Some clones are missing from TCRdb's copy, which holds only in-frame ones; the method was immunoSEQ multiplex PCR. Of about 210,000 clones in the sample, 75% to 80% were seen once. This specimen belongs to a study of cytomegalovirus exposure and HLA in healthy donors. This CDR3 comprises 16 residues. Germline assignment: CDR1 LGHNA and CDR2 YSLEER. V gave up 0 bases and J gave up 0 bases, with 9 bases separating them. Findings and limits, study-wide: Most CMV-associated TCR beta chains were later found to appear HLA-restricted. Reports described diagnosis of cytomegalovirus status by the classifier as highly specific and sensitive. Rarity characterized most TCR sequences, yet some public TCRs appeared in many donors.

What was sequenced was PBMCs. This chain connects TRBV4-3 to TRBJ2-1; TRBD2 might be the D (6 bases). This receptor was identified in a male donor in good health and CMV-seronegative. CDR3 sequence: CASSQDRDFSYNEQFF. Written as DNA, the CDR3 is TGCGCCAGCAGCCAAGATCGGGACTTCTCCTACAATGAGCAGTTCTTC.